Below are 15 T cell receptor beta chains sequenced from a single sample in a study of cytomegalovirus exposure and HLA in healthy donors. Assay: immunoSEQ multiplex PCR; the TCRdb copy retains only in-frame clones and omits some. The sample includes under 200,000 clones, more than 75% of them seen just once. The sequenced sample was PBMCs. The receptors originated from a young man in good health and CMV-seropositive.

This rearrangement joins TRBV5-1 to TRBJ2-5; 7 bases agree with TRBD2. CDR3 size: 17 residues. Germline V gives CDR1 SGHRS, CDR2 YFSETQ. V trimming: 0 bases; J trimming: 0 bases; junction bases outside the gene matches: 8. Here the CDR3 DNA reads TGCGCCAGCAGCTTGGAGGCGGCGGGAGTAAACCAAGAGACCCAGTACTTC. This gives the protein CASSLEAAGVNQETQYF.

CDR3 residues: CASSDPTSGGADTQYF. The DNA for the CDR3 is TGTGCCAGCAGTGACCCGACTAGCGGAGGGGCAGATACGCAGTATTTT. This chain joins TRBV6-4 and TRBJ2-3; 9 positions match TRBD2. The CDR3 is made up of 16 amino acids. The germline V gene encodes CDR1 MRHNA and CDR2 SNTAGT. With V trimmed by 2 bases and J by 4 bases, 7 bases remained unmatched.

The V gene is TRBV28, the J gene TRBJ1-2; no reliable D call. Germline CDR1 is MDHEN and CDR2 is SYDVKM. V gave up 6 bases and J gave up 2 bases, with 4 bases separating them. The CDR3 is made up of 11 amino acids. The CDR3 region has the DNA TGTGCCAGCAGCTACAACTATGGCTACACCTTC. Translation: CASSYNYGYTF.

The sample holds a few counts of this clone. This chain links TRBV15 with TRBJ2-7, with TRBD1 as a possible D gene (6 bases). CDR1 and CDR2 from the germline V gene are LNHNV and YYDKDF (reference sequence). Trimming shortened V by 5 bases and J by 6 bases, and 11 bases separated the two germline ends. The CDR3 totals 12 residues. DNA of the CDR3: TGTGCCACCAGCCAGGGGTCTACCGAGCAGTACTTC. It encodes CATSQGSTEQYF.

This chain uses TRBV7-9 with TRBJ2-1; D is possibly TRBD1 (5 bases). The CDR3 runs 13 residues. CDR1 and CDR2 from the germline V gene are SEHNR and FQNEAQ (reference sequence). Between the trimmed V and J ends, which lost 6 bases and 2 bases, there was a span of 8 bases. In nucleotides, the CDR3 is TGTGCCAGCAGTCCGACAGCCTACAATGAGCAGTTCTTC. Translation gives CASSPTAYNEQFF.

The chain links TRBV14 to TRBJ2-7; 7 bases match TRBD1. The trim removed 4 bases at V and 3 bases at J, leaving 3 bases unmatched. CDR3 length: 13 residues. Germline-derived CDR1 and CDR2 are SGHDN and FVKESK. The CDR3: CASSRQGYYEQYF. CDR3 DNA: TGTGCCAGCAGCCGACAGGGCTACTACGAGCAGTACTTC.

This chain's CDR3 is CASSEGLIDLSYEQYF. CDR3 DNA: TGTGCCAGCAGCGAGGGGCTCATAGATCTTTCCTACGAGCAGTACTTC. V is TRBV9 and J is TRBJ2-7; D perhaps matches TRBD1 (5 bases). Per the germline V gene, CDR1 is SGDLS and CDR2 is YYNGEE. The CDR3 runs to 16 residues. Trimming took 3 bases from V and 1 from J, leaving 17 bases between them.

The DNA of the CDR3 is TGTGCCACCAGCACCCGGGACAGGGGTGGCAATGAGCAGTTCTTC. Translated, it gives CATSTRDRGGNEQFF. V gene TRBV15 combines with J gene TRBJ2-1, with 10 bases that match TRBD1. The CDR3 covers 15 residues. V trimming: 4 bases; J trimming: 6 bases; junction bases outside the gene matches: 6. In germline, CDR1 is LNHNV, CDR2 YYDKDF (reference sequence).

The V and J genes are TRBV7-2 and TRBJ2-7; the match to TRBD2 covers 8 bases. Germline V gives CDR1 SGHTA, CDR2 FQGNSA. J gave up 4 bases and V 5 bases, and 10 bases lay outside the gene matches. The CDR3 covers 15 residues. The CDR3 bases are TGTGCCAGCAGCGTGTATAAGCGGGGGAGATACGAGCAGTACTTC. Protein product: CASSVYKRGRYEQYF.

This clone was observed a handful of times. This chain connects TRBV5-3 to TRBJ1-5, with 7 nucleotides matching TRBD1. TRBV5-3 is recorded as an ORF, its role being uncertain. The CDR3 runs 14 residues. Losses at the gene ends were 4 bases for V and 1 base for J; bases not matched to a gene: 2. The chain's CDR3 is CARSRGQSNQPQHF. CDR3 nucleotide sequence: TGTGCCAGAAGCCGGGGACAGAGCAATCAGCCCCAGCATTTT.

This clone was observed a single time. This rearrangement joins TRBV9 to TRBJ2-7; D might be TRBD1 (6 bases). The germline V gene has CDR1 SGDLS and CDR2 YYNGEE. This CDR3 contains 15 residues. Trimming took off 4 bases at V and 0 bases at J, with 14 bases between the two ends. As DNA, the CDR3 is TGTGCCAGCAGCCCATACGGGGACATCTCCTACGAGCAGTACTTC. It yields the protein CASSPYGDISYEQYF.

V usage is TRBV7-9 and J usage is TRBJ2-7, with a weak D call TRBD2 (5 bases). V lost 5 bases and J lost 3, with 20 bases in between. The germline gives CDR1 SEHNR, CDR2 FQNEAQ (reference sequence). CDR3 length: 16 residues. CDR3 sequence reads: CASSQASPTGIYEQYF. The CDR3 nucleotides are TGTGCCAGCAGCCAAGCCTCCCCGACGGGAATCTACGAGCAGTACTTC.

This chain connects TRBV7-6 to TRBJ2-1, with 9 bases identical to TRBD2. CDR1 and CDR2 from the germline V gene are SGHVS and FNYEAQ. The CDR3 loop spans 14 amino acids. V shed 1 base and J 5 bases; nucleotides not matched to a gene: 0. The CDR3 here is CASSLGLADNEQFF. Here the CDR3 DNA reads TGTGCCAGCAGCTTAGGACTAGCGGACAATGAGCAGTTCTTC.

This clone was detected once. Other DNA sequences in the sample encode the same CDR3. The chain joins TRBV27 to TRBJ1-2; TRBD1 might be the D (5 bases). Germline V gene data show CDR1 as MNHEY and CDR2 as SMNVEV (reference sequence). CDR3 length: 12 residues. The germline V and J ends were trimmed by 5 bases and 4 bases, with 8 bases remaining between them. The CDR3 is CASSGGSYGYTF. CDR3 sequence (DNA): TGTGCCAGCAGTGGGGGGAGCTATGGCTACACCTTC.

The genes are TRBV27 and TRBJ2-2, with D perhaps matching TRBD2 (5 bases). Germline CDR1 and CDR2: MNHEY and SMNVEV (reference sequence). The CDR3 extends over 16 amino acids. V lost 8 bases and J 6 bases, leaving 22 bases between the germline ends. In DNA, the CDR3 is TGTGCCAGCGCAAGGTCGGTTACTAGTTTCTCCGGGGAGCTGTTTTTT. Residues: CASARSVTSFSGELFF.